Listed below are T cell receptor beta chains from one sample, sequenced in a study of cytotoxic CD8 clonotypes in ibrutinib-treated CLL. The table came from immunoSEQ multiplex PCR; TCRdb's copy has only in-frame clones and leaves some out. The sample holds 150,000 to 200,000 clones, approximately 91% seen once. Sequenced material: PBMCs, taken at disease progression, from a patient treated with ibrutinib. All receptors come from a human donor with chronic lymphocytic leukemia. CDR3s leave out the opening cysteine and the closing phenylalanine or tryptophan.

CDR3 protein: ASSLMGPNTEAF; V gene: TRBV7-3; J gene: TRBJ1-1
CDR3 protein: ASSVDPSANTEAF; V gene: TRBV9; J gene: TRBJ1-1
CDR3 protein: ASSQERLGGRMDTQY; V gene: TRBV4-3; J gene: TRBJ2-3
CDR3 protein: ASTWDSWGNQPQH; V gene: TRBV19; J gene: TRBJ1-5
CDR3 protein: SVKGLAGAPDTQY; V gene: TRBV29-1; J gene: TRBJ2-3
CDR3 protein: ASSPLRDDYGYT; V gene: TRBV27; J gene: TRBJ1-2
CDR3 protein: SVELLAPGPGANVLT; V gene: TRBV29-1; J gene: TRBJ2-6
CDR3 protein: ASSLPLAVYEQY; V gene: TRBV28; J gene: TRBJ2-7
CDR3 protein: ASSPFPQGNTEAF; V gene: TRBV18; J gene: TRBJ1-1
CDR3 protein: ASRAVSGNTIY; V gene: TRBV2; J gene: TRBJ1-3
CDR3 protein: ASSITGVRNEQF; V gene: TRBV19; J gene: TRBJ2-1
CDR3 protein: ASSLGYSTDTQY; V gene: TRBV6-5; J gene: TRBJ2-3
CDR3 protein: ASSVGGSMDEQY; V gene: TRBV9; J gene: TRBJ2-7
CDR3 protein: ASTNVRGILNTEAF; V gene: TRBV2; J gene: TRBJ1-1
CDR3 protein: ASSVGVSYEQY; V gene: TRBV9; J gene: TRBJ2-7
CDR3 protein: SVEAAGRNTEAF; V gene: TRBV29-1; J gene: TRBJ1-1
CDR3 protein: ASSSPGTSYYEQY; V gene: TRBV7-9; J gene: TRBJ2-7
CDR3 protein: SGASGDNYGYT; V gene: TRBV29-1; J gene: TRBJ1-2
CDR3 protein: ASSEGYEQY; V gene: TRBV6-1; J gene: TRBJ2-7
CDR3 protein: ASSLGDYEQY; V gene: TRBV13; J gene: TRBJ2-7
CDR3 protein: ASSPPPRGDNQPQH; V gene: TRBV6-6; J gene: TRBJ1-5
CDR3 protein: ASSLAAGIQETQY; V gene: TRBV5-1; J gene: TRBJ2-5
CDR3 protein: ASSLSHGGFQNIQY; V gene: TRBV27; J gene: TRBJ2-4
CDR3 protein: ASTKSEFEGPEQF; V gene: TRBV28; J gene: TRBJ2-1
CDR3 protein: ASSSGSSGANVLT; V gene: TRBV19; J gene: TRBJ2-6
CDR3 protein: ASSLDLIMGGAEYNEQF; V gene: TRBV11-3; J gene: TRBJ2-1
CDR3 protein: ASSSGWRSTDTQY; V gene: TRBV28; J gene: TRBJ2-3
CDR3 protein: ATSSTHPYEQY; V gene: TRBV15; J gene: TRBJ2-7
CDR3 protein: ASSLSTNEQF; V gene: TRBV5-1; J gene: TRBJ2-1
CDR3 protein: ASSRRQGAPSYEQY; V gene: TRBV19; J gene: TRBJ2-7
CDR3 protein: ASSSGTSVTGELF; V gene: TRBV5-4; J gene: TRBJ2-2
CDR3 protein: ASSVSYGRAQNEQF; V gene: TRBV9; J gene: TRBJ2-1
CDR3 protein: ASRPGPTTPGGSSYEQY; V gene: TRBV18; J gene: TRBJ2-7
CDR3 protein: ASSEGRYNQPQH; V gene: TRBV2; J gene: TRBJ1-5
CDR3 protein: ASSPWGREETQY; V gene: TRBV11-3; J gene: TRBJ2-5
CDR3 protein: ATSRESSGANVLT; V gene: TRBV15; J gene: TRBJ2-6
CDR3 protein: ASILAPGAQGETQY; V gene: TRBV11-2; J gene: TRBJ2-5
CDR3 protein: ASSYGGADSGNTIY; V gene: TRBV6-5; J gene: TRBJ1-3
CDR3 protein: ASSSRGGGRGQETQY; V gene: TRBV11-1; J gene: TRBJ2-5
CDR3 protein: ASSSRLAGFFPGELF; V gene: TRBV7-3; J gene: TRBJ2-2
CDR3 protein: ASSEDRGQGDEQF; V gene: TRBV25-1; J gene: TRBJ2-1
CDR3 protein: ASSRNPGLEGEKLF; V gene: TRBV4-3; J gene: TRBJ1-4
CDR3 protein: ATSRGSGRGSGANVLT; V gene: TRBV15; J gene: TRBJ2-6
CDR3 protein: ASRDRGDTIY; V gene: TRBV6-5; J gene: TRBJ1-3
CDR3 protein: ASSPLLGQGVVSEQY; V gene: TRBV19; J gene: TRBJ2-7
CDR3 protein: ASSLEHSGTRGVYEQY; V gene: TRBV5-6; J gene: TRBJ2-7
CDR3 protein: AWSVERGSYNEQF; V gene: TRBV30; J gene: TRBJ2-1
CDR3 protein: ASSPSPSNSYEQY; V gene: TRBV13; J gene: TRBJ2-7
CDR3 protein: ASKRQNPLYGYT; V gene: TRBV6-1; J gene: TRBJ1-2